This is a list of T cell receptor beta chains from one sample in a study of chemoradiotherapy in HPV16-positive cancers. Libraries were prepared by immunoSEQ multiplex PCR; TCRdb keeps only in-frame clonotypes and omits some of them. The data contain approximately 2,000 clones, roughly 80% of them seen just once; the ten biggest clones take up about 3%. The sequences come from tumor tissue, collected from a patient who underwent chemoradiotherapy. Receptor source: a human donor with HPV-associated anogenital cancer. Each CDR3 is given with its conserved first and last residue. The D gene is left open where the match is weak. Not every row has a clone size; where given, it reads once, few, many or a size class.

d_call,clone_size,v_call,j_call,cdr3_nt,cdr3_aa
NA,NA,TRBV5-1,TRBJ1-2,TGCGCCAGCAGCTCGGGGGGTCTGGGGGACTACACCTTC,CASSSGGLGDYTF
TRBD1,NA,TRBV2,TRBJ1-1,TGTGCCAGCAGTGGGACAGGAGCTGAAGCTTTCTTT,CASSGTGAEAFF
NA,NA,TRBV7-9,TRBJ1-1,TGTGCCAGCAGCTTGGGGGGGCTCGGCACTGAAGCTTTCTTT,CASSLGGLGTEAFF
NA,NA,TRBV6-1,TRBJ1-5,TGTGCCAGCAGTGAATTTGATGGGGTGGGAAATCAGCCTCAGCATTTT,CASSEFDGVGNQPQHF
TRBD2,NA,TRBV9,TRBJ2-7,TGTGCCAGCAGCGCTAGCGGGGGGGCCGAGCAGTACTTC,CASSASGGAEQYF
NA,few,TRBV18,TRBJ1-3,TGTGCCAGCTCATCATGGGGCTCTGGAAACACCATATATTTT,CASSSWGSGNTIYF
TRBD1,NA,TRBV4-3,TRBJ1-2,TGCGCCAGCAGCCAAGACCAGGGACAGCCAAAACTCTATGGCTACACCTTC,CASSQDQGQPKLYGYTF
NA,few,TRBV11-2,TRBJ1-6,TGTGCCAGCAGCTTACAGGCTGTGAATTCACCCCTCCACTTT,CASSLQAVNSPLHF
TRBD1,NA,TRBV19,TRBJ2-2,TGTGCCAGTAGGCCCCGGGACAGGGGGACCGGGGAGCTGTTTTTT,CASRPRDRGTGELFF
TRBD2,NA,TRBV19,TRBJ2-7,TGTGCCAGTAGTGCCCCTACTAGCGGGAACTACGAGCAGTACTTC,CASSAPTSGNYEQYF
TRBD2,NA,TRBV30,TRBJ2-3,TGTGCCTGGAGTGTAGCGGGGGCTAGCGATACGCAGTATTTT,CAWSVAGASDTQYF
TRBD2,NA,TRBV11-3,TRBJ2-7,TGTGCCACCGCGGGGGGAAGCTCCTACGAGCAGTACTTC,CATAGGSSYEQYF
NA,few,TRBV7-6,TRBJ1-3,TGTGCCAGCAGCTTATCCGGGGGGAACCCCTCTGGAAACACCATATATTTT,CASSLSGGNPSGNTIYF
TRBD1,NA,TRBV29-1,TRBJ1-1,TGCAGCGTCTCACAGGGGGTGAACACTGAAGCTTTCTTT,CSVSQGVNTEAFF
TRBD1,NA,TRBV10-3,TRBJ2-7,TGTGCCTCACAATGGGGGGACAGGGGGTCCTACGAGCAGTACTTC,CASQWGDRGSYEQYF
TRBD1,NA,TRBV11-3,TRBJ1-2,TGTGCCAGCAGCTTAGCCCCTGGGGGACAGAACTATGGCTACACCTTC,CASSLAPGGQNYGYTF
NA,NA,TRBV5-1,TRBJ2-1,TGCGCCAGCAGCTTGGGAGCCCCCGGGCAGTTCTTC,CASSLGAPGQFF
TRBD1,NA,TRBV6-1,TRBJ1-1,TGTGCCAGCAGTGACCCCGCCGGGACAGGGTCGCCTGAAGCTTTCTTT,CASSDPAGTGSPEAFF
NA,NA,TRBV2,TRBJ1-2,TGTGCCAGCAGTGAAGAAAGTACCAACTATGGCTACACCTTC,CASSEESTNYGYTF
NA,NA,TRBV19,TRBJ2-5,TGTGCCAGTAGTATTACCGGGACGTCCGACCAAGAGACCCAGTACTTC,CASSITGTSDQETQYF
TRBD1,few,TRBV4-1,TRBJ1-1,TGCGCCAGCAGCCGACAGGGAACGGGAGCTTTCTTT,CASSRQGTGAFF
TRBD2,NA,TRBV5-1,TRBJ2-3,TGCGCCAGCAGCCAAACGTCTAGCGGAGGCATAGATACGCAGTATTTT,CASSQTSSGGIDTQYF
TRBD2,NA,TRBV18,TRBJ2-7,TGTGCCAGCTCACCTATCGGGCTAGCGGGAGGGCCGACCGTCAGCGAGCAGTACTTC,CASSPIGLAGGPTVSEQYF
NA,NA,TRBV19,TRBJ2-5,TGTGCCAGTAGTATCCAGACAGGGAGGGTAGAGACCCAGTACTTC,CASSIQTGRVETQYF
NA,NA,TRBV5-1,TRBJ2-5,TGCGCCAGCGCCTGGGGGTTGGGAGAGACCCAGTACTTC,CASAWGLGETQYF
NA,NA,TRBV10-3,TRBJ2-2,TGTGCCATCAGACGGGAGAGGGACACCGGGGAGCTGTTTTTT,CAIRRERDTGELFF
TRBD1,NA,TRBV19,TRBJ1-1,TGTGCCAGTAAACAATCGCCAGGACAGGACACTGAAGCTTTCTTT,CASKQSPGQDTEAFF
TRBD1,NA,TRBV5-5,TRBJ1-5,TGTGCCAGCAGCTTGGCGTTGGGACAGGGCGATAGCAATCAGCCCCAGCATTTT,CASSLALGQGDSNQPQHF
TRBD1,NA,TRBV2,TRBJ1-6,TGTGCCAGCCTCGGGGACAGGGGATCACCCCTCCACTTT,CASLGDRGSPLHF
TRBD1,NA,TRBV11-3,TRBJ2-2,TGTGCCAGCAGCTCGGTAACAGGGGTAGGGAACACCGGGGAGCTGTTTTTT,CASSSVTGVGNTGELFF
TRBD2,NA,TRBV11-3,TRBJ2-1,TGTGCCAGCAGCTTAGAGGGGGGAGGGCTCGCCTACAATGAGCAGTTCTTC,CASSLEGGGLAYNEQFF
NA,once,TRBV7-7,TRBJ1-5,TGTGCCAGCAGCCTCGGAGGTAATAGCAATCAGCCCCAGCATTTT,CASSLGGNSNQPQHF
NA,once,TRBV5-6,TRBJ1-2,TGTGCCAGCAGCCTAGGGACAATCGGGCGATCCCATGGCTACACCTTC,CASSLGTIGRSHGYTF
NA,NA,TRBV19,TRBJ2-4,TGTGCCAGTAGCCCGGGGGCCACCCCGGCCAAAAACATTCAGTACTTC,CASSPGATPAKNIQYF
NA,NA,TRBV10-3,TRBJ2-5,TGTGCCATCAGCCCGGGACACCTCCAAGAGACCCAGTACTTC,CAISPGHLQETQYF
NA,NA,TRBV28,TRBJ1-1,TGTGCCAGCAGTTTAGGCACTAAGAACACTGAAGCTTTCTTT,CASSLGTKNTEAFF
TRBD2,NA,TRBV4-2,TRBJ2-7,TGTGCCAGCAGCCAAGATGGACTAGCGGGAGGGTACGAGCAGTACTTC,CASSQDGLAGGYEQYF
TRBD1,NA,TRBV30,TRBJ1-1,TGTGCCTGGAGTTGGGGGGGGAAAAGTCAGGGGGCGCGTACTTTCTTT,CAWSWGGKSQGARTFF
TRBD2,NA,TRBV6-4,TRBJ2-3,TGTGCCAGCAGTGACTCTAGCGGGGGCACAGATACGCAGTATTTT,CASSDSSGGTDTQYF
TRBD1,NA,TRBV2,TRBJ2-1,TGTGCCAGCAGTGGACAGGGCAATGAGCAGTTCTTC,CASSGQGNEQFF
NA,NA,TRBV4-3,TRBJ2-5,TGCGCCAGCAGCCAAGGAGGGGCGGGGATGTACCAAGAGACCCAGTACTTC,CASSQGGAGMYQETQYF
NA,NA,TRBV9,TRBJ2-7,TGTGCCAGCAGCGCAACAGGTTACGAGCAGTACTTC,CASSATGYEQYF
NA,NA,TRBV4-2,TRBJ2-7,TGTGCCAGCAGCCAAGGTCTAAAAGGGGACCAGAGGTACTTC,CASSQGLKGDQRYF